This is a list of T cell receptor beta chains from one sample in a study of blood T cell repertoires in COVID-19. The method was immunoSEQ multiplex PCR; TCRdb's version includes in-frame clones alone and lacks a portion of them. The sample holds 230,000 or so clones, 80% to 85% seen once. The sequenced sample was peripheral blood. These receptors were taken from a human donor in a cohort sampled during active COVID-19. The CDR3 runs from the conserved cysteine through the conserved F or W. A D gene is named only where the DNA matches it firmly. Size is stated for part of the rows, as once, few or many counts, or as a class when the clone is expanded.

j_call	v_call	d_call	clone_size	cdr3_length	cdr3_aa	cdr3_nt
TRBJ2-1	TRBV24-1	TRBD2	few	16	CATSDRTSGSDNEQFF	TGTGCCACCAGTGACCGGACTAGCGGGTCGGACAATGAGCAGTTCTTC
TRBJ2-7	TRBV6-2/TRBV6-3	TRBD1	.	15	CASSQSKTGGSEQYF	TGTGCCAGCAGTCAATCAAAGACAGGGGGTTCCGAGCAGTACTTC
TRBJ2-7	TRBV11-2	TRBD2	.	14	CASSLGGRTYEQYF	TGTGCCAGCAGCTTGGGGGGGAGAACCTACGAGCAGTACTTC
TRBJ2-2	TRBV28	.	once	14	CASSFGGLGGELFF	TGTGCCAGCAGTTTCGGGGGTTTGGGCGGGGAGCTGTTTTTT
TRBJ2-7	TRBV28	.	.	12	CASSSRAYEQYF	TGTGCCAGCAGTTCTCGTGCCTACGAGCAGTACTTC
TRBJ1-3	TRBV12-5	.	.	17	CASGLDNSKGSGNTIYF	TGTGCTAGTGGTTTGGACAACAGCAAGGGGTCAGGAAACACCATATATTTT
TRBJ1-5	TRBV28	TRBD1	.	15	CASSFSGQVWAPQHF	TGTGCCAGCAGTTTCTCGGGACAGGTATGGGCGCCCCAGCATTTT
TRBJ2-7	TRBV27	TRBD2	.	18	CASSLHLSGSGSSYEQYF	TGTGCCAGCAGTTTACATCTATCAGGCAGCGGGAGCTCCTACGAGCAGTACTTC
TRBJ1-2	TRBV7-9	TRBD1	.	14	CASSSSGQGYGYTF	TGTGCCAGCAGCTCAAGCGGACAGGGGTATGGCTACACCTTC
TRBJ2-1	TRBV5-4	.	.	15	CASSFEGGSYNEQFF	TGTGCCAGCAGCTTCGAGGGAGGCTCCTACAATGAGCAGTTCTTC
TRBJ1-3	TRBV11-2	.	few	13	CASSLGGGNTIYF	TGTGCCAGCAGCTTGGGGGGTGGAAACACCATATATTTT
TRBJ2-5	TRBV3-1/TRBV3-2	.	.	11	CASSQRETQYF	TGTGCCAGCAGCCAACGAGAGACCCAGTACTTC
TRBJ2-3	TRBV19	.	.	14	CASSPNRIGDTQYF	TGTGCCAGTAGTCCAAACCGAATCGGAGATACGCAGTATTTT
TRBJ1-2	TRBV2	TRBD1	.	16	CASSVRGLLSVLGYTF	TGTGCCAGCAGTGTAAGGGGGCTCCTGTCCGTTTTGGGATACACCTTC
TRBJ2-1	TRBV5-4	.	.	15	CASSSTGVARNEQFF	TGTGCCAGCAGCTCGACGGGAGTAGCCCGCAATGAGCAGTTCTTC
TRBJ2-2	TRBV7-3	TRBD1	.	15	CASSSGTGGHGELFF	TGTGCCAGCAGCTCCGGGACAGGGGGTCACGGGGAGCTGTTTTTT
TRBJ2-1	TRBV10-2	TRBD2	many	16	CASSEYRGSSYNEQFF	TGCGCCAGCAGTGAGTATCGCGGGAGCTCCTACAATGAGCAGTTCTTC
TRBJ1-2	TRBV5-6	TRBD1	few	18	CASSLARDRGPSGYGYTF	TGTGCCAGCAGCTTGGCCCGGGACAGGGGGCCTTCGGGCTATGGCTACACCTTC
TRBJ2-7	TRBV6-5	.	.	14	CASRTSGRAYEQYF	TGTGCCAGCAGAACCAGCGGAAGGGCCTACGAGCAGTACTTC
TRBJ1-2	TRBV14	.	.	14	CASSPWARSYGYTF	TGTGCCAGCAGCCCTTGGGCCAGGTCCTATGGCTACACCTTC
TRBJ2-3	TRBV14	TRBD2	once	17	CASSQALLAGNTDTQYF	TGTGCCAGCAGCCAAGCTCTACTAGCGGGGAACACAGATACGCAGTATTTT
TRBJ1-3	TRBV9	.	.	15	CASSVERSSGNTIYF	TGTGCCAGCAGCGTAGAACGGTCCTCTGGAAACACCATATATTTT
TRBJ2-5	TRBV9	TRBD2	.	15	CASSVELAGSETQYF	TGTGCCAGCAGCGTAGAACTAGCGGGAAGTGAGACCCAGTACTTC
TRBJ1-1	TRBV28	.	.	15	CASSLGNTGNTEAFF	TGTGCCAGCAGTTTAGGAAACACAGGGAACACTGAAGCTTTCTTT
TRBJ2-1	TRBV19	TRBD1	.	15	CASMKTGVAYNEQFF	TGTGCCAGTATGAAGACAGGGGTGGCCTACAATGAGCAGTTCTTC